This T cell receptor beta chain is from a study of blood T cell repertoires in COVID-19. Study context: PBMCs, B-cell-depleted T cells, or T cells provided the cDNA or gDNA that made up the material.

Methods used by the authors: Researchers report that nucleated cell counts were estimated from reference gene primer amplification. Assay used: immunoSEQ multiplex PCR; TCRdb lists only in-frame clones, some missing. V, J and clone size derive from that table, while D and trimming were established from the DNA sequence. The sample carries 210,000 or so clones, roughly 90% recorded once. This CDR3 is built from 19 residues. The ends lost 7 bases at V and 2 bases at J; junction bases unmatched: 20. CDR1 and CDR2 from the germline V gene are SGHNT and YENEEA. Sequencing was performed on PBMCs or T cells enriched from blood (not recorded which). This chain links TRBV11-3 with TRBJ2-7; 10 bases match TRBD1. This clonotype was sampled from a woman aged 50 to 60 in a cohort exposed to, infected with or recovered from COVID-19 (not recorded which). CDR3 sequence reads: CASNQHPGTGVRFTYEQYF. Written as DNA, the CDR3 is TGTGCCAGCAACCAGCATCCCGGGACAGGGGTCCGCTTTACCTACGAGCAGTACTTC.